The rows below give T cell receptor beta chains drawn from one sample of a study of PD-L1 blockade in urothelial cancer. Method: immunoSEQ multiplex PCR; TCRdb's copy keeps in-frame clones and lacks some. In the table there are about 36,000 clones, roughly 36% of which are singletons. Material: tumor tissue, obtained before atezolizumab (anti-PD-L1) treatment. The receptors shown here come from a man between 60 and 70 years old with urothelial cancer. The conserved cysteine and the conserved F or W are not part of the CDR3 here. A row's size may be missing; if present it is once, few, many or a size class.

abundance: few
v_gene: TRBV11-3
j_gene: TRBJ2-3
CDR3aa: ASSPRLGTDTQY

abundance: .
v_gene: TRBV19
j_gene: TRBJ2-7
CDR3aa: ASSPLFRGSTYEQY

abundance: few
v_gene: TRBV9
j_gene: TRBJ2-7
CDR3aa: ASSSGEYEQY

abundance: few
v_gene: TRBV30
j_gene: TRBJ1-1
CDR3aa: AWSVSQGEAF

abundance: many
v_gene: TRBV7-6
j_gene: TRBJ1-4
CDR3aa: ASSSTEATNEKLF

abundance: many
v_gene: TRBV7-1
j_gene: TRBJ1-2
CDR3aa: ASSATASRGYT

abundance: few
v_gene: TRBV11-3
j_gene: TRBJ2-7
CDR3aa: ASSFLAGTSYEQY

abundance: few
v_gene: TRBV5-1
j_gene: TRBJ2-1
CDR3aa: ASSLDADSYNEQF

abundance: few
v_gene: TRBV18
j_gene: TRBJ1-3
CDR3aa: ASSPVDTGNTIY

abundance: .
v_gene: TRBV19
j_gene: TRBJ1-3
CDR3aa: ASSIVIGDRAGNTIY

abundance: .
v_gene: TRBV28
j_gene: TRBJ2-2
CDR3aa: ASRLSAGAGRYTGELF

abundance: .
v_gene: TRBV19
j_gene: TRBJ1-5
CDR3aa: ASSRESPNQPQH

abundance: few
v_gene: TRBV5-1
j_gene: TRBJ2-1
CDR3aa: ASSLSRGTGNEQF

abundance: .
v_gene: TRBV19
j_gene: TRBJ2-7
CDR3aa: ASNRGGGSYEQY

abundance: few
v_gene: TRBV4-1
j_gene: TRBJ2-5
CDR3aa: ASSQEKIAGGDETQY

abundance: .
v_gene: TRBV5-1
j_gene: TRBJ1-3
CDR3aa: ASSSGQSSGNTIY

abundance: few
v_gene: TRBV5-1
j_gene: TRBJ2-6
CDR3aa: ASSLGTGTGGGGANVLT

abundance: many
v_gene: TRBV6-8
j_gene: TRBJ2-1
CDR3aa: ASSAMSGTYRQF

abundance: .
v_gene: TRBV5-1
j_gene: TRBJ2-7
CDR3aa: ASSQLDRVGEQY

abundance: few
v_gene: TRBV19
j_gene: TRBJ2-2
CDR3aa: ASSSLGQGLGELF

abundance: .
v_gene: TRBV6-7
j_gene: TRBJ1-1
CDR3aa: ASSYAGLMNTEAF

abundance: .
v_gene: TRBV28
j_gene: TRBJ1-1
CDR3aa: ASSLSGLTEAF

abundance: few
v_gene: TRBV29-1
j_gene: TRBJ1-1
CDR3aa: SVAQGPSTEAF

abundance: few
v_gene: TRBV4-1
j_gene: TRBJ1-4
CDR3aa: ASSRGQGREKLF